A single sample is the source of the 25 T cell receptor beta chains below, sequenced in a study of cytomegalovirus exposure and HLA in healthy donors. The primer mix had 60 Vbeta and 13 Jbeta primers. The method was immunoSEQ multiplex PCR; TCRdb's version includes in-frame clones alone and lacks a portion of them. The sample includes about 170,000 clones, 73% of them seen just once. Sample: PBMCs. The receptors were sampled from a woman between 18 and 29 years old in good health and CMV-seropositive.

The chain uses TRBV28 and TRBJ2-2, with 9 bases identical to TRBD1. Germline V gene data show CDR1 as MDHEN and CDR2 as SYDVKM. The J segment lost 7 bases and the V segment lost 5 bases, leaving 8 bases of the junction unmatched. The CDR3 has 15 residues. The CDR3 loop reads CASSLRDRVIGELFF. The CDR3 DNA reads TGTGCCAGCAGTCTCCGGGACAGGGTGATCGGGGAGCTGTTTTTT.

The chain links TRBV6-5 to TRBJ2-7; TRBD1 agrees at 8 bases. J lost 4 bases, V lost 6 bases, and 8 bases had no gene match. Germline CDR1 is MNHEY and CDR2 is SVGAGI. The CDR3 consists of 14 residues. For the CDR3, the DNA is TGTGCCAGCAGCCGAGACAGGGGCATTTACGAGCAGTACTTC. The encoded protein is CASSRDRGIYEQYF.

This clone was seen only a few times. The gene calls are TRBV5-5 and TRBJ1-1; D not resolved. Germline V gives CDR1 SGHKS, CDR2 YYEKEE (reference sequence). The V and J ends lost 0 bases and 1 base respectively, with 10 bases between them. CDR3 length: 15 amino acids. Written as DNA, the CDR3 is TGTGCCAGCAGCTTGGTACTTCTTGAGAACACTGAAGCTTTCTTT. Translation gives CASSLVLLENTEAFF.

The chain has TRBV5-1 and TRBJ1-1; 7 positions agree with TRBD1. This CDR3 region has 16 residues. Trimming took 4 bases from V and 5 from J; bases not matched to a gene: 14. Germline V gene data show CDR1 as SGHRS and CDR2 as YFSETQ. The CDR3 DNA follows: TGCGCCAGCAGCCTAGGGGGCACTACTTTTGATACTGAAGCTTTCTTT. This translates into CASSLGGTTFDTEAFF.

This clone was seen a few times. This chain links TRBV4-3 with TRBJ2-5, with TRBD1 as a possible D gene (5 bases). Germline V gene lookup returns CDR1 LGHNA and CDR2 YSLEER. The CDR3 totals 15 residues. The ends were cut back, 0 bases at V and 5 bases at J, with 13 bases in the middle. The CDR3 spells CASSQDQGRSETQYF. The CDR3 DNA reads TGCGCCAGCAGCCAAGACCAGGGCAGGAGTGAGACCCAGTACTTC.

The rearrangement links TRBV2 to TRBJ1-1; D unclear. The CDR3 spans 11 residues. V lost 8 bases to trimming and J lost 0 bases, with 4 bases between them. CDR1 and CDR2 from the germline V gene are SNHLY and FYNNEI. The CDR3: CASDLNTEAFF. CDR3 DNA sequence: TGTGCCAGCGACTTGAACACTGAAGCTTTCTTT.

This chain joins TRBV2 and TRBJ1-1, with unresolved D. Germline CDR1 reads SNHLY; CDR2 reads FYNNEI. The CDR3 is 13 residues long. Trimming took 5 bases from V and 0 from J, leaving 7 bases between them. CDR3 coding DNA: TGTGCCAGCAGTCCTACTATGAACACTGAAGCTTTCTTT. Its protein is CASSPTMNTEAFF.

This chain links TRBV29-1 with TRBJ2-3; D remains ambiguous. The germline gives CDR1 SQVTM, CDR2 ANQGSEA. V was clipped by 5 bases and J by 0 bases, with 21 bases between them. The length of the CDR3 is 17 residues. DNA for the CDR3: TGCAGCGTTACGGCCCCCGGAGAGAAACCTAGCACAGATACGCAGTATTTT. It translates to CSVTAPGEKPSTDTQYF.

The V call is TRBV5-1, the J call TRBJ1-4, with 7 bases identical to TRBD1. Germline CDR1 and CDR2: SGHRS and YFSETQ. V gave up 3 bases and J gave up 5 bases; unmatched junction bases: 4. The CDR3 covers 14 residues. CDR3 residues: CASSYGTENEKLFF. The CDR3 DNA reads TGCGCCAGCAGCTACGGGACAGAGAATGAAAAACTGTTTTTT.

This chain uses TRBV6-6 with TRBJ1-1; no clear D. Germline assignment: CDR1 MNHNY and CDR2 SVGAGI (reference sequence). Deletions cut 2 bases from V and 2 bases from J, with 6 bases between. The CDR3 spans 13 residues. CDR3 in amino acids: CASSYGGNTEAFF. In nucleotides, the CDR3 is TGTGCCAGCAGTTACGGCGGTAACACTGAAGCTTTCTTT.

This chain links TRBV7-9 with TRBJ1-2, with 10 bases that match TRBD1. This CDR3 is 15 amino acids long. Germline lookup yields CDR1 SEHNR and CDR2 FQNEAQ (reference sequence). The V and J ends lost 1 base and 5 bases, in that order; junction bases with no gene match: 4. CDR3 loop: CASSLGPGQGYGYTF. The CDR3 nucleotides are TGTGCCAGCAGCTTAGGTCCGGGACAGGGGTATGGCTACACCTTC.

V gene TRBV2 combines with J gene TRBJ2-3; 7 nucleotides align to TRBD1. With V trimmed by 2 bases and J by 2 bases, 4 bases remained unmatched. There are 15 residues in the CDR3. Per the germline V gene, CDR1 is SNHLY and CDR2 is FYNNEI. The CDR3 coding sequence is TGTGCCAGCAGTGAAATCGACAGGGTCACAGATACGCAGTATTTT. The encoded protein is CASSEIDRVTDTQYF.

The chain is built from TRBV7-9 and TRBJ2-5, with a tentative D call TRBD2 (7 bases). Germline CDR1 is SEHNR and CDR2 is FQNEAQ (reference sequence). Between the trimmed V and J ends, which lost 6 bases and 7 bases, there was a span of 18 bases. CDR3 length: 14 amino acids. The CDR3 reads CASSPAGATGTQYF. The CDR3 region has the DNA TGTGCCAGCAGTCCCGCGGGGGCAACCGGGACCCAGTACTTC.

The V gene is TRBV15, the J gene TRBJ1-2, with D possibly being TRBD1 (6 bases). This CDR3 region has 16 residues. CDR1 and CDR2 from the germline V gene are LNHNV and YYDKDF (reference sequence). Trimming removed 1 base from V and 0 bases from J, with 12 bases in between. CDR3 in amino acids: CATSRVGQLANYGYTF. CDR3 coding DNA: TGTGCCACCAGCAGAGTAGGACAGTTAGCTAACTATGGCTACACCTTC. Looking up the rest from reference TRBV15 and TRBJ1-2 gives the full variable domain: DAMVIQNPRYQVTQFGKPVTLSCSQTLNHNVMYWYQQKSSQAPKLLFHYYDKDFNNEADTPDNFQSRRPNTSFCFLDIRSPGLGDTAMYLCATSRVGQLANYGYTFGSGTRLTVV.

The chain links TRBV2 to TRBJ1-1; the D gene is possibly TRBD1 (5 bases). The ends were cut back, 6 bases at V and 4 bases at J, with 15 bases in the middle. The CDR3 consists of 14 residues. Germline CDR1 reads SNHLY; CDR2 reads FYNNEI. The CDR3: CASRKSGGSTEAFF. Here the CDR3 DNA reads TGTGCCAGCAGAAAGAGTGGGGGGAGCACTGAAGCTTTCTTT.

The rearrangement uses TRBV7-2 and TRBJ2-3; 10 nucleotides align to TRBD2. This CDR3 is 16 amino acids long. CDR1 is SGHTA, CDR2 FQGNSA, per germline. After removal of 1 base from V and 1 base from J, the junction contained 2 bases not matched to a gene. The CDR3 loop is CASSLVSGGRTDTQYF. The CDR3 DNA follows: TGTGCCAGCAGCTTAGTTAGCGGGGGGCGCACAGATACGCAGTATTTT.

The V gene is TRBV28, the J gene TRBJ2-7; 11 bases line up with TRBD1. Trimming cost V 7 bases and J 3 bases; bases outside gene matches: 2. The CDR3 is made up of 13 amino acids. Germline assignment: CDR1 MDHEN and CDR2 SYDVKM. The CDR3 loop reads CASKGTGGYEQYF. CDR3 bases: TGTGCCAGCAAGGGGACAGGGGGCTACGAGCAGTACTTC.

The chain joins TRBV27 to TRBJ2-1, with a tentative D call TRBD2 (6 bases). V was cut by 6 bases and J by 8 bases, with 14 bases left in between. The CDR3 spans 13 residues. Germline-derived CDR1 and CDR2 are MNHEY and SMNVEV (reference sequence). The CDR3 DNA follows: TGTGCCAGCAGGGACTACATCCGGGATGAGCAGTTCTTC. This sequence encodes CASRDYIRDEQFF.

The V call is TRBV6-6, the J call TRBJ2-6, with D possibly matching TRBD2 (6 bases). The germline V gene has CDR1 MNHNY and CDR2 SVGAGI (reference sequence). Trimming removed 10 bases from V and 0 bases from J, with 13 bases in between. This CDR3 has 15 residues. CDR3 nucleotides: TGTGCCACTTTCGGGACTTCCTCTGGGGCCAACGTCCTGACTTTC. Its translation is CATFGTSSGANVLTF.

The chain uses TRBV2 and TRBJ1-1, with D perhaps matching TRBD1 (5 bases). The CDR3 spans 14 residues. Trimming shortened V by 8 bases and J by 3 bases, and 16 bases separated the two germline ends. Germline V CDR1 and CDR2: SNHLY, FYNNEI. The CDR3 is CASRDGGLYTEAFF. The CDR3 DNA reads as TGTGCCAGCCGAGACGGGGGTTTGTACACTGAAGCTTTCTTT.

The V gene is TRBV19, the J gene TRBJ1-1, with 10 bases matching TRBD1. Germline lookup yields CDR1 LNHDA and CDR2 SQIVND (reference sequence). The trim removed 7 bases at V and 4 bases at J, leaving 9 bases unmatched. This CDR3 comprises 15 residues. CDR3 region: CASTPTGGFRTEAFF. DNA of the CDR3: TGTGCCAGTACCCCGACAGGGGGCTTCCGCACTGAAGCTTTCTTT.

The chain uses TRBV14 and TRBJ1-6; D unclear. This CDR3 is built from 13 residues. The V gene's germline CDR1 is SGHDN and CDR2 FVKESK. The ends were cut back, 7 bases at V and 7 bases at J, with 11 bases in the middle. In DNA form, the CDR3 reads TGTGCCAGCACATGGAGGGCGAATTCACCCCTCCACTTT. Its protein is CASTWRANSPLHF.

This chain connects TRBV5-1 to TRBJ2-2; 7 bases fit TRBD1. V shed 0 bases and J 6 bases; nucleotides not matched to a gene: 2. Germline V gene data show CDR1 as SGHRS and CDR2 as YFSETQ. The CDR3 contains 14 residues. The CDR3 nucleotides read TGCGCCAGCAGCTTGGGACAGGGATCCGGGGAGCTGTTTTTT. Residues: CASSLGQGSGELFF.

The V gene is TRBV11-2, the J gene TRBJ1-2; D is uncertain. The V end was cut by 0 bases, the J end by 4 bases, with 9 bases between. Germline V gene lookup returns CDR1 SGHAT and CDR2 FQNNGV. CDR3 length equals 14 residues. The CDR3 loop is CASSLDFPGYGYTF. The CDR3 coding sequence is TGTGCCAGCAGCTTAGATTTCCCCGGCTATGGCTACACCTTC.

V is TRBV10-3 and J is TRBJ2-7; D possibly corresponds to TRBD2 (5 bases). Germline values: CDR1 ENHRY, CDR2 SYGVKD. Trimming removed 5 bases at V and 3 bases at J, with 11 bases between. The CDR3 is 13 residues long. Here the CDR3 reads CAISWTEGYEQYF. The DNA for the CDR3 is TGTGCCATCAGTTGGACTGAAGGCTACGAGCAGTACTTC.